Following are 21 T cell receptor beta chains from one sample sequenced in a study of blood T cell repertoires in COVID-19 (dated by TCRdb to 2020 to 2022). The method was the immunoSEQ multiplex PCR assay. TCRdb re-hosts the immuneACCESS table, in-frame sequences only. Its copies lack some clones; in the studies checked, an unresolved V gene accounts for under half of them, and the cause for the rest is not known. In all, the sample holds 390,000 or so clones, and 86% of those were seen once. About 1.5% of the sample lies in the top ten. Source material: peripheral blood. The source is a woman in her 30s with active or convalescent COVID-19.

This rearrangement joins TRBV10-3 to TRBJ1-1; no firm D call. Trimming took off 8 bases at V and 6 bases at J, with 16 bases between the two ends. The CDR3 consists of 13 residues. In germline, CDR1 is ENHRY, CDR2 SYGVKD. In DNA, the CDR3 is TGTGCCATCTCTCGGGGATCAGGCGCTGAAGCTTTCTTT. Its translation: CAISRGSGAEAFF.

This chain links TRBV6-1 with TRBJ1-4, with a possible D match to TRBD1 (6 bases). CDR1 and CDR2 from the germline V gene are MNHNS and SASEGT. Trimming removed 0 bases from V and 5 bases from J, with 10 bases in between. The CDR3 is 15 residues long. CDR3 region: CASSEAWQGNEKLFF. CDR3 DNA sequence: TGTGCCAGCAGTGAAGCGTGGCAGGGGAATGAAAAACTGTTTTTT.

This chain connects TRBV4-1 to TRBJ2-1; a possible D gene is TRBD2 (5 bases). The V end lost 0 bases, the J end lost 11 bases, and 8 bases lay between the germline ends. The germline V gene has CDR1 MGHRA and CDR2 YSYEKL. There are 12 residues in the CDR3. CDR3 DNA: TGCGCCAGCAGCCAAGATTTCGGGAAGCAGTTCTTC. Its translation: CASSQDFGKQFF.

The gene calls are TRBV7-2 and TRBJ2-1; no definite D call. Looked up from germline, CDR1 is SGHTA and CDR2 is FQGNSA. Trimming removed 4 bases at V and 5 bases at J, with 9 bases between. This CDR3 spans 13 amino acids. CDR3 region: CASSWALDNEQFF. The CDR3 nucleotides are TGTGCCAGCAGCTGGGCGTTAGACAATGAGCAGTTCTTC.

CDR3 bases: TGTGCCAGCAGCCAGACGGGGGTAACTCCCTACGAGCAGTACTTC. Translating it yields CASSQTGVTPYEQYF. V gene TRBV3-1 (or the pseudogene TRBV3-2) combines with J gene TRBJ2-7, with D maybe TRBD2 (6 bases). The germline V gene encodes CDR1 LGHDT and CDR2 YNNKEL (reference sequence). The CDR3 loop spans 15 amino acids. V lost 3 bases to trimming and J lost 2 bases, with 14 bases between them.

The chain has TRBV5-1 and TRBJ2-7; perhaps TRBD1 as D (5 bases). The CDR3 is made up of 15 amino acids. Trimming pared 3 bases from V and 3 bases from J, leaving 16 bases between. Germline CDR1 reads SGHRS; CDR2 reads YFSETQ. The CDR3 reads CASSSDNAPGYEQYF. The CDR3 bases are TGCGCCAGCAGCTCGGACAATGCCCCTGGCTACGAGCAGTACTTC.

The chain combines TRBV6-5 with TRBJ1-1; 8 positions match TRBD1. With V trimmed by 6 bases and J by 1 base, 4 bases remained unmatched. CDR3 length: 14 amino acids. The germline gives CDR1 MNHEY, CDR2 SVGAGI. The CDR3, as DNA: TGTGCCAGCAGGCCCGGGACAGGGAACACTGAAGCTTTCTTT. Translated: CASRPGTGNTEAFF.

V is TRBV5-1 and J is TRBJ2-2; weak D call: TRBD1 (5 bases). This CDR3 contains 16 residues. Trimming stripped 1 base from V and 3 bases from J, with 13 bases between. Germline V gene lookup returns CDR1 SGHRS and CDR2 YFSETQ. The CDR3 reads CASSLSPDSYTGELFF. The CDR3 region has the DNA TGCGCCAGCAGCTTGTCCCCAGACAGCTACACCGGGGAGCTGTTTTTT.

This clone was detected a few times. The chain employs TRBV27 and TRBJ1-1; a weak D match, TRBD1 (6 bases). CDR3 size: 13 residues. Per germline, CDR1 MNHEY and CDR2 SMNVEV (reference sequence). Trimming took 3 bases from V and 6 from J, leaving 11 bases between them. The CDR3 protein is CASSFTGTPEAFF. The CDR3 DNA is TGTGCCAGCAGTTTCACCGGGACACCTGAAGCTTTCTTT.

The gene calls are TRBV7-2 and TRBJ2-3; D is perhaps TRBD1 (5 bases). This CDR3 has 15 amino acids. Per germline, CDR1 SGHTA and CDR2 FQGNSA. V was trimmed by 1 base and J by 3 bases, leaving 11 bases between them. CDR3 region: CASSLDSGLTDTQYF. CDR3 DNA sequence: TGTGCCAGCAGCTTAGATTCAGGGCTGACAGATACGCAGTATTTT.

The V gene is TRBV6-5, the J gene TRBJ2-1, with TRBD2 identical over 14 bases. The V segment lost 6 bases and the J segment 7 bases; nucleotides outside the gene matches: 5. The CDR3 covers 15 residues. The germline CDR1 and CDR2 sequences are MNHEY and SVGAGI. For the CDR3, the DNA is TGTGCCAGCAGCAGACTAGCGGGGGGGTCAAATGAGCAGTTCTTC. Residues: CASSRLAGGSNEQFF.

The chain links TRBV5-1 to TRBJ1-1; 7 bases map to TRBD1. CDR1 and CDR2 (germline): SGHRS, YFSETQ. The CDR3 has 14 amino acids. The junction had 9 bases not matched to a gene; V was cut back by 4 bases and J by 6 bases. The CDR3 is CASSPGDSNSEAFF. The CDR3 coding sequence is TGCGCCAGCAGCCCAGGGGACAGTAACTCTGAAGCTTTCTTT.

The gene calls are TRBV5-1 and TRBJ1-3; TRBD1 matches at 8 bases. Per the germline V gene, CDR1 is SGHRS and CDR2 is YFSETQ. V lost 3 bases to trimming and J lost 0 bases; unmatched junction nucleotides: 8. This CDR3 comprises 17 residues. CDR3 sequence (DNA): TGCGCCAGCAGCTCCTCGACAGGGGTCAGCTCTGGAAACACCATATATTTT. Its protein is CASSSSTGVSSGNTIYF.

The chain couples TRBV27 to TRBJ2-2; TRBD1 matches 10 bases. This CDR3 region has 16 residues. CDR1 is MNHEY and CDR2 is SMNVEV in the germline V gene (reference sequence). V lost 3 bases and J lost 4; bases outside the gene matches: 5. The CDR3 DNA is TGTGCCAGCAGTTTCGGGACAGGGGCGGGCACCGGGGAGCTGTTTTTT. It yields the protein CASSFGTGAGTGELFF.

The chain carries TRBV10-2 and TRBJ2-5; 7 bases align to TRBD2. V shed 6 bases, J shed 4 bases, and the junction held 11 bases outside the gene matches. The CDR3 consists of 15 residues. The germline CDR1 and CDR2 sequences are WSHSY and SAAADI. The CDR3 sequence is CASRSGGGMGETQYF. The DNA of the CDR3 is TGCGCCAGCAGGTCGGGGGGAGGGATGGGAGAGACCCAGTACTTC.

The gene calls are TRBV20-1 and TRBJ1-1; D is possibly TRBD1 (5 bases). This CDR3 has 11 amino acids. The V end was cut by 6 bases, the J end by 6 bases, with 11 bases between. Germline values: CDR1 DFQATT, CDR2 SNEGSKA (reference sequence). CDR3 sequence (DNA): TGCAGTGCCTCCAGGGAATCTGAAGCTTTCTTT. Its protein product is CSASRESEAFF.

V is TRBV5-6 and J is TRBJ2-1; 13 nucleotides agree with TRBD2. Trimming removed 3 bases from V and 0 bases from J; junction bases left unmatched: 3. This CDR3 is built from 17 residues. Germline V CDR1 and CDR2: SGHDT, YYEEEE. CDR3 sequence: CASSWGTSGASYNEQFF. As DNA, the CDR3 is TGTGCCAGCAGCTGGGGGACTAGCGGGGCCTCCTACAATGAGCAGTTCTTC.

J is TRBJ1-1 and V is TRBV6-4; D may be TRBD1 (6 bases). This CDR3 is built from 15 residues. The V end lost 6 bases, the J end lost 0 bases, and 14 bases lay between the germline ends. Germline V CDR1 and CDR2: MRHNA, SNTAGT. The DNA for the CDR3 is TGTGCCAGCAGATACGCGGACAGTCTGAACACTGAAGCTTTCTTT. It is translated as CASRYADSLNTEAFF.

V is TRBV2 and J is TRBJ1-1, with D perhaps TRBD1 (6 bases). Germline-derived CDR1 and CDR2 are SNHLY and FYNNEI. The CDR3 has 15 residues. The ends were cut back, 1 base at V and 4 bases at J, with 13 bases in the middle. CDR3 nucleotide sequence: TGTGCCAGCAGTGAAGGTCAGGGGCGTTTCACTGAAGCTTTCTTT. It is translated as CASSEGQGRFTEAFF.

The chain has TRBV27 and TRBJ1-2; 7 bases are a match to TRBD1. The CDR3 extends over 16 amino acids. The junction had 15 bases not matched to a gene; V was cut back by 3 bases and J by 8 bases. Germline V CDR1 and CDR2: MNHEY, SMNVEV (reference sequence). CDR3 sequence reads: CASSFGTITGVGGYTF. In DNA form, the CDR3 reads TGTGCCAGCAGTTTTGGGACCATCACAGGGGTTGGAGGCTACACCTTC.

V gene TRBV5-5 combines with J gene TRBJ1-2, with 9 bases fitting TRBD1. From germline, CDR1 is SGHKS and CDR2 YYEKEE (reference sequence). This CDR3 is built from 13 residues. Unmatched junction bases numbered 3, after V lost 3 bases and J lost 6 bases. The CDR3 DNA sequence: TGTGCCAGCAGCTGGACAGGGGAAGATGGCTACACCTTC. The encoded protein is CASSWTGEDGYTF.